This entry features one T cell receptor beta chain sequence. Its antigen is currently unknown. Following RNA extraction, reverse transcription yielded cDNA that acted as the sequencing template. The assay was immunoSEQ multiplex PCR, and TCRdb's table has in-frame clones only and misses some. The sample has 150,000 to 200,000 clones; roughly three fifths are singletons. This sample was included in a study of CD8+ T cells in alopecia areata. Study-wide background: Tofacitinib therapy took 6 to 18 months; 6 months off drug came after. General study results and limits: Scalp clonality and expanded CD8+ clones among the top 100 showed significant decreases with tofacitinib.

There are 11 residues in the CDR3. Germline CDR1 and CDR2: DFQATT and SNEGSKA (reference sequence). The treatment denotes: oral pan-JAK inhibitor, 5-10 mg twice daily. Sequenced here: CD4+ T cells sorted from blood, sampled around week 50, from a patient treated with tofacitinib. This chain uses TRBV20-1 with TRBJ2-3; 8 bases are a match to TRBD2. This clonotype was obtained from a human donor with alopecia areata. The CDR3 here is CGGTSGDTQYF. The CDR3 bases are TGCGGCGGGACTAGTGGGGATACGCAGTATTTT.